This T cell receptor (beta chain) originates from a study of shared clonotypes between healthy human individuals. The CD4+ fraction was divided into a CD45RA+ naive subset and a CD45RA-negative memory subset. The CDR3 loop spans 15 amino acids. V shed 1 base and J shed 0 bases, with 9 bases lying between them. Germline CDR1 reads MGHRA; CDR2 reads YSYEKL. This clone appeared a few times. Antigen specificity is unknown. An assay was performed, and its level was deep. Sorted-subset replicate PCR reactions were performed with approximately 200 ng DNA, corresponding to roughly 30,000 T cell genomes. TCRdb's table, derived via immunoSEQ multiplex PCR, lists solely in-frame clones and lacks some. Of about 1 million clones detected, around four fifths appear once; the ten largest clones hold about 1.5%. Study observations and caveats: The small donor group covered limited genetic and exposure diversity.

The specimen was memory CD4+ T cells sorted from blood. Stated subset: CD45RA-negative fraction. The genes are TRBV4-1 and TRBJ1-1; TRBD1 might be the D (5 bases). This clonotype originated in a man aged 18 to 30 in good health. Here the CDR3 reads CASSQGYRMNTEAFF. DNA for the CDR3: TGCGCCAGCAGCCAAGGGTACAGGATGAACACTGAAGCTTTCTTT.